The rows below give T cell receptor beta chains drawn from one sample of a study of T-cell reconstitution after alpha-beta-depleted transplantation in children. MiXCR, applied by TCRdb to the PCR reads, yields one record per CDR3 protein. The sample contains approximately 510,000 distinct CDR3 sequences, about 17% of which appear only once. Specimen: PBMCs from the stem cell graft donor, collected from the stem cell graft. The receptors were sampled from a human donor who donated a stem cell graft to a child with acute lymphoblastic leukemia. Both conserved end residues are part of each CDR3. D genes are given only for firm matches. Clone size, where shown, is once, few, many, or a class for clones that have expanded.

clone size: few
V gene: TRBV6-1
D gene: TRBD1
J gene: TRBJ2-1
CDR3 DNA: TGTGCCAGCAGTGACCACTCGGGACAGGGAAAGAGGAATGAGCAGTTCTTC
CDR3 protein: CASSDHSGQGKRNEQFF

clone size: -
V gene: TRBV5-1
D gene: -
J gene: TRBJ2-1
CDR3 DNA: TGCGCCAGCGGGCAGGCGGGTGAGCAGTTCTTC
CDR3 protein: CASGQAGEQFF

clone size: -
V gene: TRBV7-9
D gene: -
J gene: TRBJ2-5
CDR3 DNA: TGTGCCAGCAGCTTCAGGGTGGGGCTAGGAGAGACCCAGTACTTC
CDR3 protein: CASSFRVGLGETQYF

clone size: -
V gene: TRBV5-1
D gene: -
J gene: TRBJ2-6
CDR3 DNA: TGCGCCAGCAGCCAATCTACTGGGGCCAACGTCCTGACTTTC
CDR3 protein: CASSQSTGANVLTF

clone size: -
V gene: TRBV20-1
D gene: -
J gene: TRBJ2-4
CDR3 DNA: TGCAGTGCTAGAGATTCCCGTGGGAGAGGGCCAAACATTCAGTACTTC
CDR3 protein: CSARDSRGRGPNIQYF

clone size: -
V gene: TRBV7-3
D gene: TRBD2
J gene: TRBJ2-5
CDR3 DNA: TGTGCCAGCAGCTCGGGGACTAGCGGGACACAAGAGACCCAGTACTTC
CDR3 protein: CASSSGTSGTQETQYF

clone size: -
V gene: TRBV7-3
D gene: TRBD2
J gene: TRBJ2-3
CDR3 DNA: TGTGCCAGCAGCTCGGGAAGCGGGAGAGGGACAGATACGCAGTATTTT
CDR3 protein: CASSSGSGRGTDTQYF

clone size: few
V gene: TRBV12-3/TRBV12-4
D gene: -
J gene: TRBJ1-1
CDR3 DNA: TGTGCCAGCAGTTTTTTCGTGACCCCTGAAGCTTTCTTT
CDR3 protein: CASSFFVTPEAFF

clone size: few
V gene: TRBV20-1
D gene: TRBD2
J gene: TRBJ2-1
CDR3 DNA: TGCAGTGCTAAACCCTTAGCGGGAGCGGTCAATGAGCAGTTCTTC
CDR3 protein: CSAKPLAGAVNEQFF

clone size: few
V gene: TRBV4-2
D gene: -
J gene: TRBJ2-1
CDR3 DNA: TGTGCCAGCAGCCAATCGGGCGTACGATCCTACAATGAGCAGTTCTTC
CDR3 protein: CASSQSGVRSYNEQFF

clone size: few
V gene: TRBV4-1
D gene: TRBD2
J gene: TRBJ2-7
CDR3 DNA: TGCGCCAGCAGCCAAGATCCCGGCGGGAGTCTCATGAGCGAGCAGTACTTC
CDR3 protein: CASSQDPGGSLMSEQYF

clone size: -
V gene: TRBV20-1
D gene: -
J gene: TRBJ1-1
CDR3 DNA: TGCAGTGCTAGAGTGCAGGGGTTTGAAGCTTTCTTT
CDR3 protein: CSARVQGFEAFF

clone size: -
V gene: TRBV29-1
D gene: -
J gene: TRBJ1-1
CDR3 DNA: TGCAGCGTTTCCAATGGGGCTGAAGCTTTCTTT
CDR3 protein: CSVSNGAEAFF

clone size: few
V gene: TRBV13
D gene: -
J gene: TRBJ2-7
CDR3 DNA: TGTGCCAGCAGCCCCTGGCCAGAAACACCCTACGAGCAGTACTTC
CDR3 protein: CASSPWPETPYEQYF

clone size: -
V gene: TRBV7-6
D gene: -
J gene: TRBJ1-6
CDR3 DNA: TGTGCCAGCAGCTTACGCGACAGCTTTTATAATTCACCCCTCCACTTT
CDR3 protein: CASSLRDSFYNSPLHF

clone size: -
V gene: TRBV10-3
D gene: -
J gene: TRBJ2-1
CDR3 DNA: TGTGCCATCAGCAAGGGGGGCAATGAGCAGTTCTTC
CDR3 protein: CAISKGGNEQFF

clone size: -
V gene: TRBV5-5
D gene: TRBD1
J gene: TRBJ1-2
CDR3 DNA: TGTGCCAGCAGCTCTAGGACAGGGGCGAACTATGGCTACACCTTC
CDR3 protein: CASSSRTGANYGYTF

clone size: -
V gene: TRBV6-6
D gene: -
J gene: TRBJ1-1
CDR3 DNA: TGTGCCAGCACCTCCGGTGGTGAGGCTTTCTTT
CDR3 protein: CASTSGGEAFF

clone size: few
V gene: TRBV5-6
D gene: -
J gene: TRBJ1-3
CDR3 DNA: TGTGCCAGCATGTGGGTCTCTGGAAACACCATATATTTT
CDR3 protein: CASMWVSGNTIYF

clone size: -
V gene: TRBV6-5
D gene: -
J gene: TRBJ1-2
CDR3 DNA: TGTGCCAGCAGTTACCACAGGGAGGGTGGCTACACCTTC
CDR3 protein: CASSYHREGGYTF

clone size: once
V gene: TRBV7-3
D gene: TRBD2
J gene: TRBJ2-7
CDR3 DNA: TGTGCCAGCAGCCTCCAACTAGCGGGAGGGCAGGAGCAGTACTTC
CDR3 protein: CASSLQLAGGQEQYF

clone size: few
V gene: TRBV5-1
D gene: -
J gene: TRBJ1-1
CDR3 DNA: TGCGCCAGCAGCTTTATAGGGGCCATTGAAGCTTTCTTT
CDR3 protein: CASSFIGAIEAFF

clone size: few
V gene: TRBV12-3/TRBV12-4
D gene: TRBD1
J gene: TRBJ1-5
CDR3 DNA: TGTGCCAGCAGCGGACAGGGGGGCGGCAATCAGCCCCAGCATTTT
CDR3 protein: CASSGQGGGNQPQHF

clone size: -
V gene: TRBV18
D gene: TRBD1
J gene: TRBJ1-2
CDR3 DNA: TGTGCCAGCTCACCGGGACAGCTGTCATTCTATGGCTACACCTTC
CDR3 protein: CASSPGQLSFYGYTF

clone size: -
V gene: TRBV7-9
D gene: -
J gene: TRBJ2-2
CDR3 DNA: TGTGCCAGCAGCTTGCAGGGCAACGGGGAGCTGTTTTTT
CDR3 protein: CASSLQGNGELFF

clone size: many
V gene: TRBV29-1
D gene: TRBD1
J gene: TRBJ2-1
CDR3 DNA: TGCAGCGCCAGCCCAGGGGGCTCCTACAATGAGCAGTTCTTC
CDR3 protein: CSASPGGSYNEQFF

clone size: -
V gene: TRBV27
D gene: TRBD1
J gene: TRBJ2-3
CDR3 DNA: TGTGCCAGCAGTTACCAGGGGGCGCGAGATACGCAGTATTTT
CDR3 protein: CASSYQGARDTQYF

clone size: many
V gene: TRBV20-1
D gene: TRBD2
J gene: TRBJ2-1
CDR3 DNA: TGCAGTGCCCCGAAAGAGACTAGCGGGACCAATGAGCAGTTCTTC
CDR3 protein: CSAPKETSGTNEQFF

clone size: -
V gene: TRBV6-5
D gene: -
J gene: TRBJ2-7
CDR3 DNA: TGTGCCAGCAGTTTATTAGGCTCTCTTGTCTACGAGCAGTACTTC
CDR3 protein: CASSLLGSLVYEQYF

clone size: -
V gene: TRBV5-4
D gene: -
J gene: TRBJ2-5
CDR3 DNA: TGTGCCAGCAGCGATCTCCCATTACAGACCCAGTACTTC
CDR3 protein: CASSDLPLQTQYF

clone size: few
V gene: TRBV7-9
D gene: TRBD1
J gene: TRBJ1-2
CDR3 DNA: TGTGCCAGCAGCTTAGACCGGACAGGGTATGGCTACACCTTC
CDR3 protein: CASSLDRTGYGYTF

clone size: -
V gene: TRBV20-1
D gene: -
J gene: TRBJ2-1
CDR3 DNA: TGCAGTGCGCCCGGCGGCACTGACAATGAGCAGTTCTTC
CDR3 protein: CSAPGGTDNEQFF